Listed below are T cell receptor beta chains from one sample, sequenced in a study of cytomegalovirus exposure and HLA in healthy donors. Libraries were prepared by immunoSEQ multiplex PCR; TCRdb keeps only in-frame clonotypes and omits some of them. The table has 150,000 to 200,000 clones, around 80% seen once; the top ten hold roughly 5%. The sequenced sample consisted of PBMCs. The receptors stem from a man aged 40-55 years in good health and CMV-seronegative. Each CDR3 is given with its conserved first and last residue. Fields, in order: J gene, CDR3 length, D gene, clone size, V gene, CDR3 DNA, CDR3 protein. A D gene is named only where the DNA matches it firmly. Only part of the rows carry a size: once, few, many, or a class if the clone is expanded.

TRBJ2-7 | 13 | NA | NA | TRBV29-1 | TGCAGCGTTGTACAGGCGCCCTTCTACGAGCAGTACTTC | CSVVQAPFYEQYF
TRBJ2-2 | 14 | TRBD2 | NA | TRBV29-1 | TGCAGCGCCGGGGGGCTAGCGGGGACCGGGGAGCTGTTTTTT | CSAGGLAGTGELFF
TRBJ1-4 | 13 | NA | once | TRBV27 | TGTGCCAGCAGTGTCAGTACAGGCGAAAAACTGTTTTTT | CASSVSTGEKLFF
TRBJ1-2 | 13 | NA | NA | TRBV7-2 | TGTGCCAGCAACACGGACAGTGACTATGGCTACACCTTC | CASNTDSDYGYTF
TRBJ2-7 | 13 | NA | NA | TRBV11-3 | TGTGCCAGCAGCTTAGATCGAGTTTACGAGCAGTACTTC | CASSLDRVYEQYF
TRBJ1-5 | 15 | TRBD1 | NA | TRBV9 | TGTGCCAGCAGCGTAGGACAGGGGGACAATCAGCCCCAGCATTTT | CASSVGQGDNQPQHF
TRBJ2-1 | 17 | TRBD2 | NA | TRBV4-3 | TGCGCCAGCAGCCAAGGCGGTTTGCTAGCGGGATACAATGAGCAGTTCTTC | CASSQGGLLAGYNEQFF
TRBJ2-5 | 15 | NA | NA | TRBV19 | TGTGCCAGTAGTACGTCCAGATTCTCACAAGAGACCCAGTACTTC | CASSTSRFSQETQYF
TRBJ1-1 | 15 | TRBD1 | few | TRBV9 | TGTGCCAGCAGCGGGACGACAGGGATGAACACTGAAGCTTTCTTT | CASSGTTGMNTEAFF
TRBJ1-6 | 16 | TRBD1 | once | TRBV7-8 | TGTGCCAGCAGCCCTACAGGGGGTGGGATTAATTCACCCCTCCACTTT | CASSPTGGGINSPLHF
TRBJ2-7 | 16 | TRBD1 | NA | TRBV5-6 | TGTGCCAGCAGCCCCCCCCGGGACAGGCCCTCCTACGAGCAGTACTTC | CASSPPRDRPSYEQYF
TRBJ2-3 | 16 | TRBD1 | few | TRBV5-1 | TGCGCCAGCAGCTTGGGGGGGACAGGGGACACAGATACGCAGTATTTT | CASSLGGTGDTDTQYF
TRBJ2-1 | 15 | TRBD1 | few | TRBV4-3 | TGCGCCAGCAGTCCCGGTCGGACAGGGGACAATGAGCAGTTCTTC | CASSPGRTGDNEQFF
TRBJ1-2 | 12 | NA | NA | TRBV6-5 | TGTAAAGCGGGGACAACCTGGGAAGGCTACACCTTC | CKAGTTWEGYTF
TRBJ2-7 | 16 | NA | NA | TRBV10-3 | TGTGCCATCAGTGAGGCTCGTAGCGTCTCCTCCTACGAGCAGTACTTC | CAISEARSVSSYEQYF
TRBJ2-1 | 15 | TRBD1 | NA | TRBV7-2 | TGTGCCAGCAGCGAAGGACAGGGGTCCTACAATGAGCAGTTCTTC | CASSEGQGSYNEQFF
TRBJ1-1 | 13 | NA | NA | TRBV6-6 | TGTGCCAGCAGCACCCAGGGGCACACTGAAGCTTTCTTT | CASSTQGHTEAFF
TRBJ2-5 | 17 | NA | NA | TRBV13 | TGTGCCAGCAGCAGCAGGGACATTGGGGGATTATTGGAGACCCAGTACTTC | CASSSRDIGGLLETQYF
TRBJ2-1 | 16 | TRBD2 | NA | TRBV18 | TGTGCCAGCTCACCACCGGGGGGGAATCTCTACAATGAGCAGTTCTTC | CASSPPGGNLYNEQFF
TRBJ1-2 | 13 | NA | once | TRBV30 | TGTGCCTGGAGTGTACTTAGGGGGTTAGGCTACACCTTC | CAWSVLRGLGYTF
TRBJ2-4 | 15 | TRBD1 | few | TRBV5-4 | TGTGCCAGCAGAGCGGACAGGGAACGGGGAAACATTCAGTACTTC | CASRADRERGNIQYF
TRBJ1-6 | 18 | TRBD1 | NA | TRBV19 | TGTGCCAGTAGTCCCCGGACAGGGTTATTCACCCCCAATTCACCCCTCCACTTT | CASSPRTGLFTPNSPLHF
TRBJ1-1 | 13 | NA | NA | TRBV29-1 | TGCAGCGTTAGGACAGATTCAAGCACTGAAGCTTTCTTT | CSVRTDSSTEAFF
TRBJ2-1 | 14 | TRBD2 | NA | TRBV5-6 | TGTGCCAGCGCCTATGGCGGGAGGGTCGATGAGCAGTTCTTC | CASAYGGRVDEQFF
TRBJ2-1 | 17 | TRBD2 | NA | TRBV27 | TGTGCCAGCAGTTTCTCTGGGACTAGCGGCCCCTACAATGAGCAGTTCTTC | CASSFSGTSGPYNEQFF
TRBJ2-5 | 18 | TRBD2 | NA | TRBV13 | TGTGCCAGCAGCTTAGGGACAGCGGGGGGGCCTAGGATGGAGACCCAGTACTTC | CASSLGTAGGPRMETQYF
TRBJ2-5 | 14 | NA | NA | TRBV4-3 | TGCGCCAGCAGCCAAGCGGGGAGGCAAGAGACCCAGTACTTC | CASSQAGRQETQYF
TRBJ1-1 | 13 | TRBD1 | NA | TRBV4-3 | TGCGCCAGCAGCCAAGAACAGGGGTTACCGGCTTTCTTT | CASSQEQGLPAFF
TRBJ2-7 | 13 | TRBD2 | few | TRBV7-3 | TGTGCCAGCAGCCCAGGGACTACCCACGAGCAGTACTTC | CASSPGTTHEQYF
TRBJ1-3 | 17 | TRBD1 | few | TRBV18 | TGTGCCAGCTCACCATTACCAGGGGGCGGTTCAGGAAACACCATATATTTT | CASSPLPGGGSGNTIYF
TRBJ2-6 | 16 | NA | few | TRBV9 | TGTGCCAGCAGCCAGGAGGGGCAGACTGGGGCCAACGTCCTGACTTTC | CASSQEGQTGANVLTF
TRBJ1-2 | 16 | TRBD1 | NA | TRBV9 | TGTGCCAGCAGCGGCCCTCGACAGGGCCTAAGGGGTGGCTACACCTTC | CASSGPRQGLRGGYTF
TRBJ2-1 | 15 | TRBD2 | NA | TRBV9 | TGTGCCAGCAGCGTAGGGACTAGCGGTGTGAATGAGCAGTTCTTC | CASSVGTSGVNEQFF
TRBJ2-5 | 15 | NA | NA | TRBV27 | TGTGCCAGCAGTCTCGACGCTCAGGGTTCAGAGACCCAGTACTTC | CASSLDAQGSETQYF
TRBJ1-4 | 15 | TRBD1 | NA | TRBV5-6 | TGTGCCAGCAGCTCAACCGGGACAGGGTTTGAAAAACTGTTTTTT | CASSSTGTGFEKLFF
TRBJ2-1 | 17 | TRBD2 | few | TRBV4-3 | TGCGCCAGCAGCCAAACTAGCGGTTTAAGCTCCTACAATGAGCAGTTCTTC | CASSQTSGLSSYNEQFF
TRBJ2-7 | 13 | NA | NA | TRBV27 | TGTGCCAGCAGCCTACAGGGCCCCTACGAGCAGTACTTC | CASSLQGPYEQYF
TRBJ2-1 | 10 | TRBD1 | NA | TRBV30 | TGTGCCTGGAGTGCGGGACAGATCCTCTTC | CAWSAGQILF
TRBJ1-2 | 13 | NA | few | TRBV7-9 | TGTGCCAGCATTACAGGTCCTGGCTATGGCTACACCTTC | CASITGPGYGYTF
TRBJ2-3 | 16 | TRBD2 | few | TRBV7-3 | TGTGCCAGCAGCCTCAGACTAGCGGGAGGGCCCGATACGCAGTATTTT | CASSLRLAGGPDTQYF
TRBJ2-3 | 14 | NA | NA | TRBV7-9 | TGTGCCAGCAGCTTAGAGCCGGGTTCAGATACGCAGTATTTT | CASSLEPGSDTQYF
TRBJ2-3 | 14 | NA | NA | TRBV5-1 | TGCGCCAGCATGGCAGGTGGTGGGGGGGATACGCAGTATTTT | CASMAGGGGDTQYF